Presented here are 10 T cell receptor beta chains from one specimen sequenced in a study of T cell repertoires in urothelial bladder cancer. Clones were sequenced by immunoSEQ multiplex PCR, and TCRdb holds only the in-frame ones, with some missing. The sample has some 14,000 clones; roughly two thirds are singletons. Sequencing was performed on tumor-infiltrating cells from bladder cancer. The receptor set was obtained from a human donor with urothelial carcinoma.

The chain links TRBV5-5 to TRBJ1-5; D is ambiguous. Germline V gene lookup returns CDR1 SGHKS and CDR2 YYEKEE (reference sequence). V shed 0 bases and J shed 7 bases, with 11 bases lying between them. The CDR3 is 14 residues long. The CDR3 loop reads CASSLDGGKQPQHF. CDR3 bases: TGTGCCAGCAGCTTGGACGGTGGGAAACAGCCCCAGCATTTT.

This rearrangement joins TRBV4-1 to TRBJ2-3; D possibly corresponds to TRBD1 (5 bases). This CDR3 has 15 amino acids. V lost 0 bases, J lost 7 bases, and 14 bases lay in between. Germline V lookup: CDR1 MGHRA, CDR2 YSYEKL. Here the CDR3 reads CASSQDEDKWNTQYF. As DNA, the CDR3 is TGCGCCAGCAGCCAAGATGAGGACAAGTGGAATACGCAGTATTTT.

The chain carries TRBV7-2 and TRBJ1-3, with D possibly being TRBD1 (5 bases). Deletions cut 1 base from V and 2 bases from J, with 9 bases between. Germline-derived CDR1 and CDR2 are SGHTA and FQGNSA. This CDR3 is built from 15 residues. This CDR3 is CASSLGGAAGNTIYF. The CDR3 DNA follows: TGTGCCAGCAGCTTAGGGGGCGCGGCTGGAAACACCATATATTTT.

CDR3 coding DNA: TGTGCCAGTAGTGGAGCGAGGAGCTCCTACGAGCAGTACTTC. It yields the protein CASSGARSSYEQYF. The chain employs TRBV19 and TRBJ2-7; D ambiguous. V was shortened by 5 bases and J by 0 bases, with 11 bases between the two germline ends. The CDR3 runs to 14 residues. Germline V lookup: CDR1 LNHDA, CDR2 SQIVND (reference sequence).

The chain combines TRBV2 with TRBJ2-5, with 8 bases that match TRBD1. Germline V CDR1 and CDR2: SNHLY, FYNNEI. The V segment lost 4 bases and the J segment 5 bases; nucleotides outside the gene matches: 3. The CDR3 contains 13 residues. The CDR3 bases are TGTGCCAGCAGTGGGGACAGGTTGGAGACCCAGTACTTC. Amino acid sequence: CASSGDRLETQYF.

CDR3 sequence: CASSAGVYSNQPQHF. The CDR3, as DNA: TGTGCCAGCAGTGCAGGGGTTTATAGCAATCAGCCCCAGCATTTT. The genes are TRBV6-5 and TRBJ1-5, with a possible D match to TRBD1 (6 bases). V was shortened by 5 bases and J by 0 bases, with 11 bases between the two germline ends. Germline V gene sequence: CDR1 MNHEY, CDR2 SVGAGI. The CDR3 spans 15 residues.

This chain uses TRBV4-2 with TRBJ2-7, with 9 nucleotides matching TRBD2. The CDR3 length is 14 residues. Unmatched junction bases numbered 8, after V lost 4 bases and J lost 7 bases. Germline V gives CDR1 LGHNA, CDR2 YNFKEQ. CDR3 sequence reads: CASSRGAGGGEQYF. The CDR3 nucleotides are TGTGCCAGCAGCCGGGGAGCGGGGGGTGGGGAGCAGTACTTC.

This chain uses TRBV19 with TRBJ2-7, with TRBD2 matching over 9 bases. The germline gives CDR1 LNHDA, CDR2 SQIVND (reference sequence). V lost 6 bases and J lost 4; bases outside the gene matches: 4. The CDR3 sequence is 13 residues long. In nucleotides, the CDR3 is TGTGCCAGTAGCCAGACTAGCGGATACGAGCAGTACGTC. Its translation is CASSQTSGYEQYV.

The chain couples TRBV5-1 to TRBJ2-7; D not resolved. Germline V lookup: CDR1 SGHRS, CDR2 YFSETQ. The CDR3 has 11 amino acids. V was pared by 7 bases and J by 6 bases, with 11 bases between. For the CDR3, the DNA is TGCGCCAGCGAAGGGTCAGGCGAGCAGTACTTC. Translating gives CASEGSGEQYF.

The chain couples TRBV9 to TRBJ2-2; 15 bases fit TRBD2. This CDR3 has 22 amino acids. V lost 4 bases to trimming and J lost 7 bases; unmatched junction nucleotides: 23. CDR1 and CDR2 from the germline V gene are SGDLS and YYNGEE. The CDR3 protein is CASSFRPPRTSGGAARFGELFF. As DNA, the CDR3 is TGTGCCAGCAGCTTTAGACCCCCCCGGACTAGCGGGGGGGCCGCTAGGTTCGGGGAGCTGTTTTTT.